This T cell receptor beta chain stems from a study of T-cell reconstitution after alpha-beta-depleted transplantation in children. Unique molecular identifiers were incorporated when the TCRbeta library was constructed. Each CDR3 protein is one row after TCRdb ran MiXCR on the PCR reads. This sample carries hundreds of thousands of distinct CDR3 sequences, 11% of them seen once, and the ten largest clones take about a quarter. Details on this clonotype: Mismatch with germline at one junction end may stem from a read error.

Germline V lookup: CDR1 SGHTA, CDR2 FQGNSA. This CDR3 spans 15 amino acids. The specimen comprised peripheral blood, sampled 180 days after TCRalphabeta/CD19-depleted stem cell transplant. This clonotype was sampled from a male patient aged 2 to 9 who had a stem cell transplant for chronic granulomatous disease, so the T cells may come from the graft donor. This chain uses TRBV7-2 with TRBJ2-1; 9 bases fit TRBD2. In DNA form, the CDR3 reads TGTGCCAGCAGCATAGCGGGGGATTCCTACAATGAGCAGTTCTTC. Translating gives CASSIAGDSYNEQFF.